Listed below are T cell receptor beta chains from one sample, sequenced in a study of blood T cell repertoires in COVID-19. TCRdb's table, derived via immunoSEQ multiplex PCR, lists solely in-frame clones and lacks some. The sample records about 89,000 clones, around three quarters being singletons. The sample comprised peripheral blood. These TCRs come from a woman of 80 years or more with acute or convalescent COVID-19. CDR3s include the opening cysteine and the closing phenylalanine or tryptophan. The order of the fields is V gene, CDR3 length, CDR3 protein.

V: TRBV27
length: 18
CDR3: CASSLLAGGPSNTGELFF

V: TRBV12-3/TRBV12-4
length: 13
CDR3: CASSQGQAAEQFF

V: TRBV4-1
length: 15
CDR3: CASSLGRDLGGGYTF

V: TRBV11-3
length: 15
CDR3: CASSPGQGGHTEAFF

V: TRBV3-1/TRBV3-2
length: 15
CDR3: CASSPRGGSSYEQYF

V: TRBV5-1
length: 18
CDR3: CASSLGGHGTSDLYGYTF

V: TRBV3-1/TRBV3-2
length: 14
CDR3: CASSPGGPDETQYF

V: TRBV18
length: 16
CDR3: CASSPDIVGGYLPLHF

V: TRBV6-4
length: 17
CDR3: CASSAGQGRSGANVLTF

V: TRBV2
length: 18
CDR3: CASRWDSVRLAGGNEQFF

V: TRBV19
length: 11
CDR3: CASSYYTEAFF

V: TRBV7-6
length: 15
CDR3: CASSNQTTGTTEAFF

V: TRBV3-1/TRBV3-2
length: 16
CDR3: CASSHYGLAGTYEQYF

V: TRBV5-1
length: 14
CDR3: CASSAGGGTDTQYF

V: TRBV5-4
length: 16
CDR3: CASSLGLAGAGGELFF

V: TRBV19
length: 13
CDR3: CASSINRLAESFF

V: TRBV19
length: 14
CDR3: CASRTSGSRNEQFF

V: TRBV6-1
length: 15
CDR3: CASSDQRGSTDTQYF

V: TRBV27
length: 19
CDR3: CARSSRRMRVPPVTGELFF

V: TRBV10-3
length: 11
CDR3: CAISQGNEQFF

V: TRBV3-1/TRBV3-2
length: 14
CDR3: CASSQGGSNQPQHF

V: TRBV30
length: 15
CDR3: CAWSVGRASTDTQYF

V: TRBV5-1
length: 14
CDR3: CASSVKQGNNEQFF

V: TRBV11-3
length: 15
CDR3: CASSLRGREQETQYF

V: TRBV11-3
length: 15
CDR3: CASSLGLTGEETQYF

V: TRBV5-5
length: 17
CDR3: CASSPSAGHSYNSPLHF

V: TRBV5-1
length: 14
CDR3: CASSLERGSYGYTF

V: TRBV27
length: 16
CDR3: CASSFSGILSYNEQFF

V: TRBV27
length: 16
CDR3: CASSPFRGPANEKLFF

V: TRBV6-5
length: 14
CDR3: CASTLGTGTSPLHF

V: TRBV11-2
length: 15
CDR3: CASSLVSGSPGEQFF

V: TRBV15
length: 15
CDR3: CATSRDRTALRGYTF

V: TRBV29-1
length: 14
CDR3: CSVPRTGAPYEQYF

V: TRBV2
length: 14
CDR3: CASVTDNLSYEQYF

V: TRBV5-1
length: 15
CDR3: CASSLIGQITDTQYF

V: TRBV29-1
length: 15
CDR3: CSVIQGASNTGELFF